These T cell receptor beta chains were read from a single sample in a study of blood T cell repertoires in COVID-19. Only in-frame clones appear in the TCRdb table, and some are missing; sequencing was by immunoSEQ multiplex PCR. The sample contains roughly 150,000 clones, about 84% of which appear only once. Sequenced input: PBMCs or T cells enriched from blood (not recorded which). The receptors derive from a woman aged 40 to 55 with acute COVID-19. Both conserved end residues are part of each CDR3. The D gene is left open where the match is weak. Where a row states a size, it is once, few, many or the class of an expanded clone; other rows omit it.

d_call: -
clone_size: -
j_call: TRBJ1-2
v_call: TRBV27
cdr3_nt: TGTGCCAGCAGTTTCCTCCCGAGCCGTGGCTACACCTTC
cdr3_aa: CASSFLPSRGYTF

d_call: -
clone_size: few
j_call: TRBJ1-2
v_call: TRBV19
cdr3_nt: TGTGCCAGTAGTATTCGGACTGATAACTATGGCTACACCTTC
cdr3_aa: CASSIRTDNYGYTF

d_call: -
clone_size: -
j_call: TRBJ2-4
v_call: TRBV4-1
cdr3_nt: TGCGCCAGCAGCCCCCCACAGGGAGCCAAAAACATTCAGTACTTC
cdr3_aa: CASSPPQGAKNIQYF

d_call: TRBD2
clone_size: -
j_call: TRBJ2-3
v_call: TRBV6-2/TRBV6-3
cdr3_nt: TGTGCCAGCAGTTATACCCTTAGCGGGAGGTCGGCAGATACGCAGTATTTT
cdr3_aa: CASSYTLSGRSADTQYF

d_call: TRBD1
clone_size: -
j_call: TRBJ2-3
v_call: TRBV20-1
cdr3_nt: TGCAGTGCCCCGAGGGGGCAGGCGCAGTATTTT
cdr3_aa: CSAPRGQAQYF

d_call: TRBD1
clone_size: -
j_call: TRBJ2-1
v_call: TRBV11-3
cdr3_nt: TGTGCCAGCAGCTTAGAGGGGACAGGGGGCTACAATGAGCAGTTCTTC
cdr3_aa: CASSLEGTGGYNEQFF

d_call: -
clone_size: -
j_call: TRBJ1-3
v_call: TRBV23-1
cdr3_nt: TGCGCCAGCAGTCAATCAAGGGGTCGATCCGGAAACACCATATATTTT
cdr3_aa: CASSQSRGRSGNTIYF

d_call: TRBD1
clone_size: -
j_call: TRBJ2-3
v_call: TRBV11-3
cdr3_nt: TGTGCCAGCAGCCTATTGACAGGGCGGAATACGCAGTATTTT
cdr3_aa: CASSLLTGRNTQYF

d_call: TRBD2
clone_size: few
j_call: TRBJ2-1
v_call: TRBV10-3
cdr3_nt: TGTGCCATCAGTGGACCGGGACTAGCGGGAGATAGATTCGTAGGTGAGCAGTTCTTC
cdr3_aa: CAISGPGLAGDRFVGEQFF

d_call: -
clone_size: -
j_call: TRBJ2-6
v_call: TRBV5-1
cdr3_nt: TGCGCCAGCACCCCCGGACACAGGACCTCTGGGGCCAACGTCCTGACTTTC
cdr3_aa: CASTPGHRTSGANVLTF